This entry lists 16 T cell receptor beta chains sequenced from one sample in a study of T-cell reconstitution after alpha-beta-depleted transplantation in children. TCRbeta library construction was performed incorporating unique molecular identifiers. One entry per CDR3 protein results from TCRdb running MiXCR on the PCR reads. The repertoire consists of 100,000 to 130,000 distinct CDR3 sequences, with 5% to 8% occurring once and the leading ten covering roughly 25%. Source: PBMCs, mostly from graft donor cells, taken 360 days after TCRalphabeta/CD19-depleted stem cell transplant. These receptors came from a male patient aged 2 to 9 who had a stem cell transplant for acute lymphoblastic leukemia, so the T cells may come from the graft donor.

The chain carries TRBV11-2 and TRBJ2-5; D possibly uses TRBD1 or TRBD2 (7 bases each). This CDR3 has 18 residues. V dropped 5 bases and J dropped 10 bases, with 32 bases sitting between them. CDR1 and CDR2 from the germline V gene are SGHAT and FQNNGV. CDR3 sequence reads: CASSLRGGSGYPREDQYF. CDR3 DNA: TGTGCCAGCAGCCTCAGGGGGGGATCGGGGTACCCAAGAGAGGACCAGTACTTC.

The chain links TRBV7-9 to TRBJ2-7; 9 bases align to TRBD2. The CDR3 sequence is 15 residues long. V lost 5 bases to trimming and J lost 7 bases; unmatched junction nucleotides: 12. Germline lookup yields CDR1 SEHNR and CDR2 FQNEAQ (reference sequence). DNA of the CDR3: TGTGCCAGCAGCGCCCTCAGCGGGGGGCCCCGGGAGCAGTACTTC. Translation: CASSALSGGPREQYF.

The chain couples TRBV20-1 to TRBJ2-7; either TRBD1 or TRBD2 may supply D (5 bases each). V lost 0 bases and J 2 bases, leaving 11 bases between the germline ends. The CDR3 contains 14 residues. Germline V gene lookup returns CDR1 DFQATT and CDR2 SNEGSKA (reference sequence). The CDR3 sequence is CSARDRTGPYEQYF. The CDR3 nucleotides read TGCAGTGCTAGAGATAGGACGGGGCCCTACGAGCAGTACTTC.

This clonotype was observed at least ten times. The chain has TRBV7-6 and TRBJ2-1; D unclear. Germline V gene data show CDR1 as SGHVS and CDR2 as FNYEAQ. V lost 1 base to trimming and J lost 10 bases, with 17 bases between them. The CDR3 covers 15 residues. The CDR3 sequence is CASSLERPATQEQFF. The CDR3 nucleotides read TGTGCCAGCAGCTTAGAGAGGCCAGCAACCCAGGAGCAGTTCTTC.

This clonotype showed up just a few times. This chain uses TRBV7-9 with TRBJ2-5; the match to TRBD2 covers 8 bases. Per germline, CDR1 SEHNR and CDR2 FQNEAQ (reference sequence). The CDR3 runs 13 residues. V was clipped by 5 bases and J by 3 bases; unmatched bases: 2. CDR3 coding DNA: TGTGCCAGCAGCCCCGGGAGGGAAGAGACCCAGTACTTC. Its protein is CASSPGREETQYF.

This clonotype showed up many times. The rearrangement links TRBV15 to TRBJ1-2; D unclear. The V gene lost 5 bases and the J gene lost 3 bases, with 10 bases spanning the gap. The CDR3 sequence is 13 residues long. Germline CDR1 LNHNV, CDR2 YYDKDF (reference sequence). The CDR3 DNA follows: TGTGCCACCAGCCCCCGAAGACACTATGGCTACACCTTC. It yields the protein CATSPRRHYGYTF.

Worth noting for this clonotype: Just one base apart from a much larger clone, this may be a read error. This CDR3 reads CATSLWGDDQFF. The CDR3 DNA follows: TGTGCCACCAGTCTATGGGGGGATGACCAGTTCTTC. V usage is TRBV15 and J usage is TRBJ2-1; D might be TRBD2 (6 bases). CDR1 and CDR2 (germline): LNHNV, YYDKDF (reference sequence). This CDR3 region has 12 residues. Variable domain in full (rest from reference TRBV15 and TRBJ2-1): DAMVIQNPRYQVTQFGKPVTLSCSQTLNHNVMYWYQQKSSQAPKLLFHYYDKDFNNEADTPDNFQSRRPNTSFCFLDIRSPGLGDTAMYLCATSLWGDDQFFGPGTRLTVL.

This clonotype was picked up many times. This chain joins TRBV5-5 and TRBJ1-5; tentatively, D is TRBD1 (5 bases). CDR3 length: 15 residues. The V gene lost 4 bases and the J gene lost 0 bases, with 11 bases spanning the gap. Germline values: CDR1 SGHKS, CDR2 YYEKEE (reference sequence). The CDR3, as DNA: TGTGCCAGCAGCCTGGGGGTTTATAGCAATCAGCCCCAGCATTTT. It encodes CASSLGVYSNQPQHF.

Turning to this clonotype: Its ends do not fully match the called genes, so a read error is possible. The V call is TRBV6-5, the J call TRBJ2-2, with D perhaps matching TRBD1 or TRBD2 (5 bases each). The length of the CDR3 is 14 residues. CDR1 MNHEY and CDR2 SVGAGI come from the germline V gene. The CDR3 sequence: CVSSYTIGGGELFF. CDR3 sequence (DNA): TGTGTCAGCAGTTACACGATTGGGGGCGGGGAGCTGTTTTTT.

The V gene is TRBV7-3, the J gene TRBJ1-1; no reliable D call. Germline CDR1 reads SGHTA; CDR2 reads FQGTGA. V was clipped by 1 base and J by 1 base, with 16 bases between them. This CDR3 has 17 residues. The CDR3: CASSLKGGGLTNTEAFF. For the CDR3, the DNA is TGTGCCAGCAGCTTAAAAGGAGGAGGCCTAACGAACACTGAAGCTTTCTTT.

This clonotype was picked up many times. This chain joins TRBV27 and TRBJ2-1, with TRBD2 matching over 8 bases. V was pared by 5 bases and J by 0 bases, with 6 bases of the junction left unmatched. Germline V gives CDR1 MNHEY, CDR2 SMNVEV (reference sequence). The CDR3 length is 16 residues. In DNA, the CDR3 is TGTGCCAGCAGTCTTAGCGGGGCGAGCTCCTACAATGAGCAGTTCTTC. Amino acids: CASSLSGASSYNEQFF.

This clonotype showed up many times. The V gene is TRBV15, the J gene TRBJ2-5, with D possibly matching TRBD2 (5 bases). Germline CDR1 reads LNHNV; CDR2 reads YYDKDF (reference sequence). The CDR3 is made up of 14 amino acids. V dropped 0 bases and J dropped 8 bases, with 13 bases sitting between them. The CDR3: CATSRESPSGTQYF. CDR3 in DNA: TGTGCCACCAGCAGAGAATCTCCCTCGGGAACCCAGTACTTC.

The V call is TRBV5-1, the J call TRBJ2-7; 10 bases are shared with TRBD1. The CDR3 totals 15 residues. The germline V gene encodes CDR1 SGHRS and CDR2 YFSETQ. Trimming at V came to 2 bases and at J to 5 bases, leaving 7 bases not matched to a gene. Written as DNA, the CDR3 is TGCGCCAGCAGCTTATCCGGGACAGGGGTCAACGAGCAGTACTTC. It is translated as CASSLSGTGVNEQYF. The full variable domain, with the rest looked up from reference TRBV5-1 and TRBJ2-7, is KAGVTQTPRYLIKTRGQQVTLSCSPISGHRSVSWYQQTPGQGLQFLFEYFSETQRNKGNFPGRFSGRQFSNSRSEMNVSTLELGDSALYLCASSLSGTGVNEQYFGPGTRLTVT.

This clonotype was seen more than once but under ten times. The V and J genes are TRBV28 and TRBJ2-1; 10 bases line up with TRBD2. Germline CDR1 is MDHEN and CDR2 is SYDVKM. The V segment lost 7 bases and the J segment 3 bases; nucleotides outside the gene matches: 12. This CDR3 comprises 17 residues. CDR3 sequence (DNA): TGTGCCAGCAACGGGCTAGCGGGAGTGGTAGGCTACAATGAGCAGTTCTTC. This codes for CASNGLAGVVGYNEQFF.

This clonotype was recorded at least ten times. The CDR3 DNA reads as TGTGCCAGCAGTTTCCCAGGGGCAATATACGAGCAGTACTTC. Translating it yields CASSFPGAIYEQYF. J is TRBJ2-7 and V is TRBV28; D possibly corresponds to TRBD1 (6 bases). V shed 3 bases and J shed 4 bases, with 13 bases lying between them. The CDR3 runs 14 residues. CDR1 and CDR2 (germline): MDHEN, SYDVKM.

This clonotype has a count of ten or more. As DNA, the CDR3 is TGTGCCAGCAGTGGGGGGGGAGGTACTGAAGCTTTCTTT. This codes for CASSGGGGTEAFF. The chain joins TRBV25-1 to TRBJ1-1, with D possibly TRBD1 on 5 matching bases. The CDR3 is 13 amino acids. V was cut by 4 bases and J by 5 bases, with 11 bases left in between. CDR1 and CDR2 (germline): MGHDK, SYGVNS.